A selection of T cell receptor beta chains follows, all from one sample in a study of T cell changes during pregnancy in multiple sclerosis. The assay was immunoSEQ multiplex PCR, and TCRdb's table has in-frame clones only and misses some. The data contain about 67,000 clones, 80% to 95% of them singletons. The source was peripheral blood, collected in the second trimester of pregnancy. All receptors derive from a female donor in good health, enrolled as a control in a pregnancy study. CDR3s leave out the opening cysteine and the closing phenylalanine or tryptophan. The order of the fields is J gene, V gene, CDR3 protein.

TRBJ2-7	TRBV27	ASRPFPGTGIYEQY
TRBJ2-3	TRBV5-8	ASSFGGITDTQY
TRBJ2-1	TRBV28	ASSLTNEQF
TRBJ2-7	TRBV7-3	ASSRMAGSSYEQY
TRBJ2-1	TRBV7-8	ASSRQGWTSGGYSYNEQF
TRBJ2-5	TRBV4-2	ASSPRSGQETQY
TRBJ2-2	TRBV28	ASSTEGLGNTGELF
TRBJ2-1	TRBV11-3	ASSFLAGSNEQF
TRBJ2-1	TRBV2	ASSAESSYNEQF
TRBJ2-5	TRBV2	ASSGQGFGMETQY
TRBJ2-7	TRBV27	ASSPLAGGPYEQY
TRBJ2-1	TRBV7-9	ASTHGDNEQF
TRBJ2-5	TRBV5-4	ASSPTGGKQETQY
TRBJ2-7	TRBV11-1	ASSFQDRGIYEQY
TRBJ2-7	TRBV5-5	ASLKAGSYEQY
TRBJ1-2	TRBV9	ASSASPGQPANYGYT
TRBJ2-3	TRBV5-1	ASSLIGGPTDTQY
TRBJ1-3	TRBV6-1	ASSERGRTIY
TRBJ2-3	TRBV7-2	ASSHGQGTQDTQY
TRBJ2-1	TRBV2	ASGTGFEQF
TRBJ2-7	TRBV21-1	ASSKGIDSNYEQY
TRBJ2-1	TRBV9	ASSEGLTTGSYNEQF
TRBJ2-7	TRBV6-6	ASSSSSGYWDEQY
TRBJ1-2	TRBV28	AHRDRGLRRDYGYT
TRBJ1-2	TRBV10-2	ASSESSGYGYT